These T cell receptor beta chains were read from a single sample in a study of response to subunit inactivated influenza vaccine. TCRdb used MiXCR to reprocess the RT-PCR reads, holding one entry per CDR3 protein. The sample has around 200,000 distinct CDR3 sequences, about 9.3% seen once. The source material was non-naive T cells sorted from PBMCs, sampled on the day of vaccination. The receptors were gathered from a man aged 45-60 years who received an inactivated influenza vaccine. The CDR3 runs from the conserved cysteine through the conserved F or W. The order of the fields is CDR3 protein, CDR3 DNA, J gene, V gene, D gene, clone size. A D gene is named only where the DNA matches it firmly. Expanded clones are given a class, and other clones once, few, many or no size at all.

CASSLRGLAGGTSGANVLTF	TGTGCCAGCAGCTTAAGGGGTTTAGCGGGGGGCACCTCTGGGGCCAACGTCCTGACTTTC	TRBJ2-6	TRBV11-2	TRBD2	NA
CASSNRAGGANTGELFF	TGTGCCAGCAGCAACCGTGCGGGGGGCGCGAACACCGGGGAGCTGTTTTTT	TRBJ2-2	TRBV11-2	TRBD2	few
CASKIQGADNEQFF	TGTGCCAGCAAAATCCAGGGGGCGGACAATGAGCAGTTCTTC	TRBJ2-1	TRBV7-2	TRBD1	few
CASSLGTYTGELFF	TGTGCCAGCAGCTTGGGAACTTACACCGGGGAGCTGTTTTTT	TRBJ2-2	TRBV7-2	NA	many
CATSRGKVQNNSPLHF	TGTGCCACCAGCAGAGGGAAGGTGCAGAATAATTCACCCCTCCACTTT	TRBJ1-6	TRBV15	NA	many
CAFQRLNTEAFF	TGTGCCTTCCAGAGACTGAACACTGAAGCTTTCTTT	TRBJ1-1	TRBV30	NA	NA
CASSFPKDRAYSYNEQFF	TGTGCCAGCAGTTTCCCAAAGGACAGGGCCTACTCCTACAATGAGCAGTTCTTC	TRBJ2-1	TRBV6-2/TRBV6-3	TRBD1	NA
CAWSPGQWGNQPQHF	TGTGCCTGGAGTCCGGGACAATGGGGCAATCAGCCCCAGCATTTT	TRBJ1-5	TRBV30	NA	few
CATSVSGGINEQFF	TGTGCCACCAGCGTTAGCGGCGGTATCAATGAGCAGTTCTTC	TRBJ2-1	TRBV15	NA	many
CASSFGSSGGAFF	TGTGCCAGCAGCTTTGGGAGTTCTGGTGGAGCTTTCTTT	TRBJ1-1	TRBV5-6	NA	few
CASSPDSYGYTF	TGTGCCAGCAGTCCTGACAGTTATGGCTACACCTTC	TRBJ1-2	TRBV12-3/TRBV12-4	NA	many
CASSFFIYNEQFF	TGTGCCAGCAGCTTTTTCATCTACAATGAGCAGTTCTTC	TRBJ2-1	TRBV7-2	NA	few
CASSLRQGGGNTIYF	TGTGCCAGCAGTTTGCGACAGGGTGGTGGAAACACCATATATTTT	TRBJ1-3	TRBV12-3/TRBV12-4	TRBD1	few
CASSYKTSGTHTQYF	TGTGCCAGCAGTTATAAGACTAGCGGGACACATACGCAGTATTTT	TRBJ2-3	TRBV12-3/TRBV12-4	TRBD2	many
CASSRLAGTEQYF	TGTGCCAGCAGCCGCCTAGCGGGGACCGAGCAGTACTTC	TRBJ2-7	TRBV3-1	TRBD2	NA
CASSRDRSNEQYF	TGCGCCAGCAGCCGGGACAGGAGCAACGAGCAGTACTTC	TRBJ2-7	TRBV5-1	TRBD1	NA
CAIRGDRQTDTQYF	TGTGCCATCAGAGGGGACAGGCAAACAGATACGCAGTATTTT	TRBJ2-3	TRBV10-3	TRBD1	many
CASSGTSGRGDTQYF	TGTGCCAGCTCTGGGACTAGCGGGAGGGGAGATACGCAGTATTTT	TRBJ2-3	TRBV9	TRBD2	many
CASSDPWGYNEQFF	TGCGCCAGCAGTGACCCCTGGGGATACAATGAGCAGTTCTTC	TRBJ2-1	TRBV5-1	NA	many
CASSPDGDYEQYF	TGTGCCAGCAGCCCCGACGGGGACTACGAGCAGTACTTC	TRBJ2-7	TRBV11-1	NA	NA
CASSLSPSGRAPYNEQFF	TGTGCCAGCAGTTTATCTCCTAGCGGGAGGGCCCCCTACAATGAGCAGTTCTTC	TRBJ2-1	TRBV27	TRBD2	many
CASSFFGGAYEQYF	TGTGCCAGCAGTTTTTTCGGGGGGGCCTACGAGCAGTACTTC	TRBJ2-7	TRBV27	TRBD2	few
CASSPRGREGSEQFF	TGCGCCAGCAGCCCCAGGGGGCGGGAGGGTTCCGAGCAGTTCTTC	TRBJ2-1	TRBV5-1	NA	NA
CSVEGEGRNYEQYF	TGCAGCGTTGAAGGGGAGGGAAGAAACTACGAGCAGTACTTC	TRBJ2-7	TRBV29-1	TRBD2	many
CASSLAFSGTDTQYF	TGTGCCAGCAGCTTAGCTTTTAGCGGGACAGATACGCAGTATTTT	TRBJ2-3	TRBV7-2	TRBD2	few
CTSSSLCGGYNEQFF	TGCACCAGCAGTTCATTGTGCGGAGGGTACAATGAGCAGTTCTTC	TRBJ2-1	TRBV27	NA	NA
CASSHKAGAIYNEQFF	TGCGCCAGCAGCCATAAAGCGGGAGCCATTTACAATGAGCAGTTCTTC	TRBJ2-1	TRBV4-3	TRBD2	few
CASSRLGGETQYF	TGCGCCAGCAGCCGGCTGGGAGGGGAGACCCAGTACTTC	TRBJ2-5	TRBV4-3	TRBD2	NA
CASSEAGQGYGYTF	TGTGCCAGCAGTGAAGCGGGACAGGGGTATGGCTACACCTTC	TRBJ1-2	TRBV6-1	TRBD1	NA
CATSRTGRGTDTQYF	TGTGCCACCAGCAGGACCGGTCGGGGCACAGATACGCAGTATTTT	TRBJ2-3	TRBV15	NA	NA
CRATGTMNTEAFF	TGCAGGGCTACCGGGACTATGAACACTGAAGCTTTCTTT	TRBJ1-1	TRBV20-1	NA	NA
CASSSGGGRGSYEQYF	TGTGCCAGCAGCTCAGGCGGCGGGAGGGGCTCCTACGAGCAGTACTTC	TRBJ2-7	TRBV9	TRBD2	NA
CASSSRQGNIQYF	TGTGCCAGCAGTTCAAGACAGGGAAACATTCAGTACTTC	TRBJ2-4	TRBV27	TRBD1	few
CASSFPQQGTYEQYF	TGTGCCAGCAGTTTTCCGCAGCAGGGAACCTACGAGCAGTACTTC	TRBJ2-7	TRBV12-3/TRBV12-4	NA	few
CASSRPGQSYEQYF	TGTGCCAGCAGCCGCCCGGGACAGTCCTACGAGCAGTACTTC	TRBJ2-7	TRBV7-9	TRBD1	NA
CAGRPGGEAFF	TGTGCCGGACGCCCGGGGGGGGAAGCTTTCTTT	TRBJ1-1	TRBV21-1	NA	few
CASSPQKGRQVHNEQFF	TGTGCCAGCAGCCCGCAAAAGGGACGCCAAGTCCACAATGAGCAGTTCTTC	TRBJ2-1	TRBV9	NA	NA
CAIRDYSYEQYF	TGTGCCATCAGAGACTATTCCTACGAGCAGTACTTC	TRBJ2-7	TRBV10-3	NA	many
CSAPGAGSGGLQETQYF	TGCAGTGCTCCTGGGGCGGGTAGCGGGGGGCTCCAAGAGACCCAGTACTTC	TRBJ2-5	TRBV20-1	TRBD2	NA
CASSYSKDTQYF	TGTGCCAGCAGTTACTCGAAGGATACGCAGTATTTT	TRBJ2-3	TRBV6-6	NA	many
CASSPRTQREGDTQYF	TGTGCCAGCAGCCCGAGGACTCAGCGGGAGGGAGATACGCAGTATTTT	TRBJ2-3	TRBV4-2	TRBD2	few
CASSLGGRGEKLFF	TGTGCCAGCAGTTTGGGCGGACGGGGTGAAAAACTGTTTTTT	TRBJ1-4	TRBV12-3/TRBV12-4	NA	NA
CASFLGRSYEQYF	TGTGCCAGCTTTTTGGGCCGGTCCTACGAGCAGTACTTC	TRBJ2-7	TRBV14	NA	NA
CASSLEPAGAGEQYF	TGTGCCAGCAGCTTAGAACCAGCGGGAGCAGGAGAGCAGTACTTC	TRBJ2-7	TRBV7-2	TRBD2	NA
CASSILAGLNEQFF	TGTGCCAGCAGTATCCTAGCGGGGCTAAATGAGCAGTTCTTC	TRBJ2-1	TRBV6-2/TRBV6-3	TRBD2	NA
CAIRRTGSDYEQYF	TGTGCCATCAGGAGGACAGGGTCAGACTACGAGCAGTACTTC	TRBJ2-7	TRBV10-3	TRBD1	few
CASSPGAWNTGELFF	TGCGCCAGCAGCCCCGGGGCGTGGAACACCGGGGAGCTGTTTTTT	TRBJ2-2	TRBV5-1	NA	many
CSARFKVRLAGNEQFF	TGCAGTGCTAGGTTTAAGGTCAGGCTAGCGGGCAATGAGCAGTTCTTC	TRBJ2-1	TRBV20-1	TRBD2	few
CASSPGLLGADTQYF	TGCGCCAGCAGCCCGGGACTCCTTGGGGCAGATACGCAGTATTTT	TRBJ2-3	TRBV5-1	NA	NA
CASSTHPATNEKLFF	TGTGCCAGTAGTACGCACCCTGCAACTAATGAAAAACTGTTTTTT	TRBJ1-4	TRBV19	NA	NA
CASSQEARGSTDTQYF	TGCGCCAGCAGCCAAGAAGCTAGGGGGAGCACAGATACGCAGTATTTT	TRBJ2-3	TRBV4-3	NA	many
CASSLRGGGVTSTDTQYF	TGTGCCAGCAGCTTACGTGGAGGGGGGGTAACTAGCACAGATACGCAGTATTTT	TRBJ2-3	TRBV11-2	NA	once
CASSQGSIQETQYF	TGTGCCAGCAGCCAAGGCTCTATACAAGAGACCCAGTACTTC	TRBJ2-5	TRBV3-1	NA	few
CASSLQANVLTF	TGTGCCAGCAGTCTACAGGCCAACGTCCTGACTTTC	TRBJ2-6	TRBV6-2/TRBV6-3	NA	few
CASSLTGNTQYF	TGTGCCAGCAGCTTGACAGGGAATACGCAGTATTTT	TRBJ2-3	TRBV11-3	TRBD1	NA
CSAQVRGRGTEAFF	TGCAGTGCCCAAGTAAGGGGGCGCGGCACTGAAGCTTTCTTT	TRBJ1-1	TRBV20-1	TRBD1	few
CASSVEPASETQYF	TGTGCCAGCAGCGTAGAACCAGCGTCAGAGACCCAGTACTTC	TRBJ2-5	TRBV9	NA	few